Listed below are T cell receptor beta chains from one sample, sequenced in a study of tumor-infiltrating lymphocytes in primary liver carcinoma. In TCRdb, the multiplex PCR reads were re-called with MiXCR into one record per CDR3 protein. The table has some 180,000 distinct CDR3 sequences, around 85% seen once. What was sequenced was tumor tissue from primary liver carcinoma. The receptor source for this set is a man between 35 and 55 years old with primary liver carcinoma and hepatitis B virus infection. The CDR3 runs from the conserved cysteine through the conserved F or W. D genes are given only for firm matches. Size is omitted from some rows. Given values are once, few, many or a class for expanded clones.

>once|TRBD1|TRBJ1-5|TRBV12-3/TRBV12-4
TGTGCCAGCAGTTGGGATAGGGGACAGTCCCAGCATTTT
CASSWDRGQSQHF
>NA|NA|TRBJ2-3|TRBV4-3
TGCGCCAGCAGCCAAGATGAGTACTTGGAGACCCAGTATTTT
CASSQDEYLETQYF
>NA|NA|TRBJ1-2|TRBV11-2
TGTGCTAGCAGCACGTCGGCAGGGTTGACTCCTGGCTACACCTTC
CASSTSAGLTPGYTF
>NA|NA|TRBJ1-2|TRBV4-3
TGCGGCAGCAGCCTAGCCGGAAACTATGGCTACACCTTC
CGSSLAGNYGYTF
>few|NA|TRBJ2-7|TRBV28
TGTGCCAGCAGTCTATCAGGGCCGGGTGAACACTACTTC
CASSLSGPGEHYF
>NA|TRBD2|TRBJ2-5|TRBV29-1
TGCGACGTTGTACTAGCGGGAGGCCGCTTCAGCCAAGAGACCCAGTACTTC
CDVVLAGGRFSQETQYF
>NA|TRBD1|TRBJ2-1|TRBV28
TGTGCCAGCACCCCCGGGGCAGGGGGCATTTTTGGGCAGTTCTTC
CASTPGAGGIFGQFF
>NA|NA|TRBJ2-3|TRBV6-1
TGTGCCAGCACCGCCAAGCGGGCGGCTAGCACAGATACGCAGTGTTTT
CASTAKRAASTDTQCF
>NA|TRBD2|TRBJ2-2|TRBV5-1
TGCGACAACAGCCCCCCCTTTAGCGGGAGTGGCACCGGGGAGCTGTTTTTT
CDNSPPFSGSGTGELFF
>few|NA|TRBJ1-1|TRBV5-1
TGCGCCAGCAACTCCGGCAGGGCTGGCACTGAAGCTTTCTTT
CASNSGRAGTEAFF